These 4 T cell receptor beta chains originate from one sample sequenced in a study of blood T cells in healthy people across ages. For the second PCR, which ran for roughly 6 to 12 cycles, a sample-barcoded 5' primer and a J-beta primer mix were used. TCRdb used MiXCR to reprocess the 5' RACE reads, holding one entry per CDR3 protein. The sample consists of about 1.8 million distinct CDR3 sequences, roughly 52% of them appearing once. The material sequenced was blood. These TCRs come from a woman aged 40 to 50 in good health.

V usage is TRBV2 and J usage is TRBJ2-7; D is unclear. The CDR3 is 12 residues long. Trimming cost V 4 bases and J 2 bases, with 6 bases left between them. CDR1 SNHLY and CDR2 FYNNEI come from the germline V gene. DNA for the CDR3: TGTGCCAGCAGTGTGCCTACCTACGAGCAGTACTTC. Encoded protein: CASSVPTYEQYF.

Concerning this clonotype itself: Its ends do not fully match the called genes, so a read error is possible. The chain employs TRBV28 and TRBJ1-5; 12 bases are shared with TRBD1. Germline CDR1 MDHEN, CDR2 SYDVKM. This CDR3 has 17 amino acids. The CDR3 DNA reads as TGTGCCACCAAGTGGGACAGGGGGCGAGATAGCAATCAGCCCCGGCATTTT. It encodes CATKWDRGRDSNQPRHF.

The sample holds a few counts of this clonotype. The chain carries TRBV6-2 or TRBV6-3 and TRBJ2-5; D not certain. The CDR3 totals 12 residues. V lost 4 bases, J lost 5 bases, and 8 bases lay in between. Germline CDR1 MNHEY, CDR2 SVGEGT. CDR3 sequence: CASSWTAETQYF. The CDR3 DNA follows: TGTGCCAGCAGTTGGACCGCGGAGACCCAGTACTTC.

The rearrangement joins TRBV29-1 to TRBJ1-1; D might be TRBD1 (5 bases). The V gene's germline CDR1 is SQVTM and CDR2 ANQGSEA. The CDR3 has 14 residues. V gave up 5 bases and J gave up 4 bases, with 17 bases separating them. CDR3 nucleotide sequence: TGCAGCGTTCCCGGGGGGGGGAGTGGCACTGAAGCTTTCTTT. This gives the protein CSVPGGGSGTEAFF.